A selection of T cell receptor beta chains follows, all from one sample in a study of T cells in Graves' hyperthyroidism and ophthalmopathy. TCRdb redid the calling of the multiplex PCR reads with MiXCR, one entry per CDR3 protein. Of nearly 600,000 distinct CDR3 sequences in the sample, around 13% were seen once. Sequencing was done on a sample of blood. These receptors were taken from a woman aged 25 to 45 with Graves' hyperthyroidism that later progressed to Graves' ophthalmopathy. Both conserved end residues are part of each CDR3.

V	J	CDR3
TRBV10-3	TRBJ2-7	CAITRDRGYEQYF
TRBV18	TRBJ1-5	CASSPRDNSANQPQHF
TRBV28	TRBJ2-7	CASSAYREGYEQYF
TRBV12-3/TRBV12-4	TRBJ1-5	CASSPGGPQHF
TRBV4-1	TRBJ1-5	CASSQWEFQPQHF
TRBV25-1	TRBJ1-2	CASSAGRQGYSF
TRBV12-3/TRBV12-4	TRBJ2-7	CASSSGLGNYEQYF
TRBV12-3/TRBV12-4	TRBJ2-7	CASSTPVSGQGASEQYF
TRBV11-3	TRBJ2-1	CASSLDPGGSYNEQFF
TRBV18	TRBJ1-5	CASSGGEVSQPQHF
TRBV12-3/TRBV12-4	TRBJ2-1	CASRQLAYSSYNEQFF
TRBV5-8	TRBJ1-4	CASSPTTGGAGEKLFF
TRBV2	TRBJ1-5	CASRPDRDQPQHF
TRBV19	TRBJ1-5	CASSIGRTGAPRNQPQHF
TRBV5-6	TRBJ2-1	CASSGSTGQGDSYNEQFF
TRBV14	TRBJ1-3	CASSHQTGAGNTIYF
TRBV19	TRBJ2-7	CASSIVGPYYEQYF
TRBV20-1	TRBJ2-1	CSVRYNEQFF
TRBV20-1	TRBJ2-7	CSARVYQGLDGEQYF
TRBV7-6	TRBJ2-5	CASSPGEQTQYF
TRBV12-3/TRBV12-4	TRBJ2-7	CASSPLPEPSSYEQYF
TRBV6-2/TRBV6-3	TRBJ2-7	CASSYLSGSDRVEPYEQYF
TRBV6-1	TRBJ1-1	CASSEGIWDTEAFF
TRBV11-3	TRBJ1-1	CASSGTMGGTEAFF
TRBV5-1	TRBJ2-1	CASSLAERGVYEQFF
TRBV12-5	TRBJ1-6	CASGQGAGGYHSPLHF
TRBV6-1	TRBJ1-1	CASSHDSPNTEAFF
TRBV7-6	TRBJ2-1	CASSLRPQRESYNEQFF
TRBV2	TRBJ2-7	CASSIFLAGVYEQYF
TRBV19	TRBJ1-2	CASRNTGGAHYGYTF
TRBV7-2	TRBJ2-7	CASSFIHEQYF
TRBV4-1	TRBJ2-1	CASSQSGRAENEQFF
TRBV6-5	TRBJ2-3	CASSYYPQGRTDTQYF
TRBV6-1	TRBJ2-5	CASSGQGQTQYF
TRBV18	TRBJ1-4	CASSPTGGFGEKLFF
TRBV19	TRBJ2-1	CASSDPGTGAGNEQFF
TRBV20-1	TRBJ2-7	CSARGGGQVSQGLYEQYF
TRBV2	TRBJ2-7	CASGGPPYEQYF
TRBV11-2	TRBJ2-3	CASSEPLSDTQYF
TRBV7-2	TRBJ2-3	CASSTVYTDTQYF
TRBV25-1	TRBJ2-6	CASSDSRAPSGANVLTF
TRBV15	TRBJ2-7	CATSRDGRGTYEQYF
TRBV7-2	TRBJ1-1	CASLPDVLNTEAFF
TRBV29-1	TRBJ1-1	CSAGGEGTEAFF
TRBV20-1	TRBJ2-2	CSARTSGRNTGELFF
TRBV6-1	TRBJ1-1	CASSLLGPTGNTEAFF
TRBV20-1	TRBJ2-1	CSAATNGDLNEQFF
TRBV28	TRBJ1-2	CASSYLQTPFGYTF
TRBV20-1	TRBJ2-5	CSARIGAGETQYF
TRBV2	TRBJ2-1	CASSGVRRTYNEQFF
TRBV20-1	TRBJ2-3	CSARDARVPRTDTQYF
TRBV6-2/TRBV6-3	TRBJ2-7	CASSYLPAQGTTYEQYF
TRBV29-1	TRBJ2-1	CSGGGGLGGNEQFF
TRBV9	TRBJ2-5	CASSAGTSGSGWETQYF
TRBV4-1	TRBJ2-3	CASSQWSGSADTQYF
TRBV11-2	TRBJ1-5	CASSLSPGRGNQPQHF